These 27 T cell receptor beta chains came from one sample sequenced in a study of T cell responses to AZD1222 COVID-19 vaccine. The data were produced by immunoSEQ multiplex PCR, yet TCRdb's version contains in-frame clones alone and is incomplete. The sample records about 140,000 clones, around 88% being singletons. Sample: peripheral blood, taken on day 0 of AZD1222 vaccination. The receptors come from an adult in good health.

V usage is TRBV27 and J usage is TRBJ1-5; no reliable D call. Germline CDR1 and CDR2: MNHEY and SMNVEV (reference sequence). CDR3 length: 13 amino acids. With 3 bases removed from V and 5 bases from J, the gap between germline ends came to 8 bases. CDR3 residues: CASSFQRYQPQHF. The CDR3 nucleotides are TGTGCCAGCAGTTTTCAGAGGTATCAGCCCCAGCATTTT.

The chain combines TRBV19 with TRBJ1-5; 8 nucleotides align to TRBD1. The CDR3 loop spans 14 amino acids. J gave up 6 bases and V 1 base, and 2 bases lay outside the gene matches. The germline V gene encodes CDR1 LNHDA and CDR2 SQIVND (reference sequence). The chain's CDR3 is CASSIGTGGQPQHF. CDR3 sequence (DNA): TGTGCCAGTAGTATAGGAACAGGGGGTCAGCCCCAGCATTTT.

J is TRBJ1-2 and V is TRBV5-1, with 9 bases matching TRBD1. Germline CDR1 SGHRS, CDR2 YFSETQ. CDR3 size: 15 residues. After removal of 4 bases from V and 6 bases from J, the junction contained 10 bases not matched to a gene. The CDR3 sequence is CASSLSTTGGDGYTF. The CDR3 DNA reads as TGCGCCAGCAGCCTTTCAACGACAGGGGGTGATGGCTACACCTTC.

The rearrangement joins TRBV7-9 to TRBJ1-3, with D hard to call. The CDR3 contains 15 residues. With 0 bases removed from V and 8 bases from J, the gap between germline ends came to 14 bases. In germline, CDR1 is SEHNR, CDR2 FQNEAQ (reference sequence). The DNA of the CDR3 is TGTGCCAGCAGCTTAGCGGGTTCGCTTGGGTACACCATATATTTT. Protein: CASSLAGSLGYTIYF. Full variable domain (outside the CDR3, taken from reference TRBV7-9 and TRBJ1-3): DTGVSQNPRHKITKRGQNVTFRCDPISEHNRLYWYRQTLGQGPEFLTYFQNEAQLEKSRLLSDRFSAERPKGSFSTLEIQRTEQGDSAMYLCASSLAGSLGYTIYFGEGSWLTVV.

This chain's CDR3 is CASSDTGTDNYGYTF. In DNA form, the CDR3 reads TGTGCCAGCAGCGACACCGGGACAGATAACTATGGCTACACCTTC. The V gene is TRBV7-2, the J gene TRBJ1-2; 7 nucleotides agree with TRBD1. J gave up 1 base and V 5 bases, and 7 bases lay outside the gene matches. Germline CDR1 SGHTA, CDR2 FQGNSA. The CDR3 totals 15 residues.

J is TRBJ2-3 and V is TRBV2; D call uncertain. Germline V gives CDR1 SNHLY, CDR2 FYNNEI. V shed 11 bases and J shed 5 bases, with 20 bases lying between them. The CDR3 sequence is 14 residues long. For the CDR3, the DNA is TGTGCCTCCCCGAGAACCTCCGGCATAGATACGCAGTATTTT. This gives the protein CASPRTSGIDTQYF.

The rearrangement uses TRBV18 and TRBJ1-4, with 7 bases aligning to TRBD1. The CDR3 length is 17 residues. The V segment lost 1 base and the J segment 10 bases; nucleotides outside the gene matches: 15. Germline assignment: CDR1 KGHSH and CDR2 LQKENI. The CDR3 protein is CASSPQAAGQVMGKLFF. Here the CDR3 DNA reads TGTGCCAGCTCACCACAGGCTGCTGGACAGGTTATGGGAAAACTGTTTTTT. The variable domain in full, completed from reference TRBV18 and TRBJ1-4, reads NAGVMQNPRHLVRRRGQEARLRCSPMKGHSHVYWYRQLPEEGLKFMVYLQKENIIDESGMPKERFSAEFPKEGPSILRIQQVVRGDSAAYFCASSPQAAGQVMGKLFFGSGTQLSVL.

The rearrangement joins TRBV5-1 to TRBJ2-1, with 9 bases identical to TRBD2. V was pared by 0 bases and J by 3 bases, with 7 bases of the junction left unmatched. The CDR3 covers 17 residues. CDR1 SGHRS and CDR2 YFSETQ come from the germline V gene. The CDR3 here is CASSLAMAGGNYNEQFF. The CDR3 coding sequence is TGCGCCAGCAGCTTGGCCATGGCGGGAGGGAACTACAATGAGCAGTTCTTC. The entire variable domain, with the rest obtained from reference TRBV5-1 and TRBJ2-1, is as follows: KAGVTQTPRYLIKTRGQQVTLSCSPISGHRSVSWYQQTPGQGLQFLFEYFSETQRNKGNFPGRFSGRQFSNSRSEMNVSTLELGDSALYLCASSLAMAGGNYNEQFFGPGTRLTVL.

The J gene is TRBJ2-6, the V gene TRBV7-2, with D uncertain. This CDR3 is 13 amino acids long. V lost 5 bases and J 2 bases, leaving 4 bases between the germline ends. Germline V gene data show CDR1 as SGHTA and CDR2 as FQGNSA. Here the CDR3 reads CASSAAGANVLTF. CDR3 nucleotide sequence: TGTGCCAGCAGCGCCGCTGGGGCCAACGTCCTGACTTTC.

This clone occurred a few times. The CDR3 DNA is TGTGCCACCAGCAGGGACACCGACTCTGGGGCCAACGTCCTGACTTTC. It codes for CATSRDTDSGANVLTF. The chain employs TRBV15 and TRBJ2-6, with a weak D call TRBD1 (5 bases). CDR1 and CDR2 from the germline V gene are LNHNV and YYDKDF (reference sequence). With 3 bases removed from V and 0 bases from J, the gap between germline ends came to 9 bases. The CDR3 length is 16 residues. The full variable domain, completed using reference TRBV15 and TRBJ2-6, is DAMVIQNPRYQVTQFGKPVTLSCSQTLNHNVMYWYQQKSSQAPKLLFHYYDKDFNNEADTPDNFQSRRPNTSFCFLDIRSPGLGDTAMYLCATSRDTDSGANVLTFGAGSRLTVL.

This clone was seen just once. The rearrangement links TRBV5-1 to TRBJ2-1; the D gene could be TRBD1 or TRBD2 (5 bases each). Trimming shortened V by 0 bases and J by 0 bases, and 19 bases separated the two germline ends. The V gene's germline CDR1 is SGHRS and CDR2 YFSETQ. The CDR3 has 19 residues. DNA of the CDR3: TGCGCCAGCAGCTTGGCCCGGGACCACTGGACCCGCTCCTACAATGAGCAGTTCTTC. Translated: CASSLARDHWTRSYNEQFF.

The chain uses TRBV7-9 and TRBJ2-3, with D possibly TRBD2 on 6 matching bases. CDR1 is SEHNR and CDR2 is FQNEAQ in the germline V gene (reference sequence). The V and J ends lost 6 bases and 0 bases respectively, with 13 bases between them. This CDR3 region has 15 residues. CDR3 bases: TGTGCCAGCAGACAAAGGGAGGCTAGCACAGATACGCAGTATTTT. Translated, it gives CASRQREASTDTQYF.

J is TRBJ1-5 and V is TRBV5-6; 7 bases are a match to TRBD1. Germline V lookup: CDR1 SGHDT, CDR2 YYEEEE. The CDR3 covers 19 residues. V dropped 2 bases and J dropped 1; count of bases not matched to a gene: 15. CDR3 coding DNA: TGTGCCAGCAGCTTTATTCGAAGGGGGCAAGGAGTAAGCAATCAGCCCCAGCATTTT. Translated, it gives CASSFIRRGQGVSNQPQHF.

This chain uses TRBV10-2 with TRBJ1-6; D remains unclear. Trimming took off 0 bases at V and 0 bases at J, with 6 bases between the two ends. There are 16 residues in the CDR3. CDR1 is WSHSY and CDR2 is SAAADI in the germline V gene. The CDR3 DNA is TGCGCCAGCAGTGAGTCCACACGCTCCTATAATTCACCCCTCCACTTT. It translates to CASSESTRSYNSPLHF.

This chain uses TRBV19 with TRBJ1-1; D not certain. V lost 6 bases and J 8 bases, leaving 13 bases between the germline ends. The CDR3 has 12 amino acids. Germline V lookup: CDR1 LNHDA, CDR2 SQIVND (reference sequence). The CDR3 reads CASSPPSGEAFF. The CDR3 nucleotides read TGTGCCAGTAGCCCTCCATCGGGAGAAGCTTTCTTT.

The V call is TRBV19, the J call TRBJ2-1; TRBD2 aligns across 8 bases. The germline CDR1 and CDR2 sequences are LNHDA and SQIVND (reference sequence). The junction had 2 bases not matched to a gene; V was cut back by 3 bases and J by 1 base. The length of the CDR3 is 15 residues. The CDR3: CASSMLAGSYNEQFF. The CDR3 bases are TGTGCCAGTAGTATGTTAGCGGGATCCTACAATGAGCAGTTCTTC.

In DNA form, the CDR3 reads TGTGCCAGCAGACGGGGGGCAGGGTCTGGTCAGCCCCAGCATTTT. Translating it yields CASRRGAGSGQPQHF. V and J are TRBV6-5 and TRBJ1-5; D is possibly TRBD1 (6 bases). Germline-derived CDR1 and CDR2 are MNHEY and SVGAGI. V was shortened by 6 bases and J by 6 bases, with 18 bases between the two germline ends. The CDR3 is 15 amino acids.

The chain links TRBV5-1 to TRBJ2-3; TRBD2 agrees at 8 bases. The CDR3 has 16 residues. Germline V gene data show CDR1 as SGHRS and CDR2 as YFSETQ. With 0 bases clipped from V and 4 bases from J, the junction kept 7 bases outside the gene matches. CDR3 sequence reads: CASSLEGTSMSDTQYF. The CDR3 coding sequence is TGCGCCAGCAGCTTGGAAGGGACTAGTATGTCAGATACGCAGTATTTT.

There are a few counts of this clone. The chain carries TRBV4-1 and TRBJ1-2; weak D call: TRBD1 (5 bases). CDR1 and CDR2 from the germline V gene are MGHRA and YSYEKL. V was pared by 4 bases and J by 7 bases, with 13 bases between. This CDR3 comprises 13 residues. The CDR3 DNA reads as TGCGCCAGCAGCCCCCGGACGGGGGGTGGCTACACCTTC. The encoded protein is CASSPRTGGGYTF.

The rearrangement joins TRBV7-9 to TRBJ1-5, with 8 bases matching TRBD1. The CDR3 is 16 amino acids. Trimming took 1 base from V and 4 from J; bases not matched to a gene: 6. The V gene's germline CDR1 is SEHNR and CDR2 FQNEAQ (reference sequence). The CDR3: CASSLGTGTPNQPQHF. In DNA form, the CDR3 reads TGTGCCAGCAGCTTAGGGACAGGGACACCTAATCAGCCCCAGCATTTT. Together with reference TRBV7-9 and TRBJ1-5, the CDR3 gives the full variable domain: DTGVSQNPRHKITKRGQNVTFRCDPISEHNRLYWYRQTLGQGPEFLTYFQNEAQLEKSRLLSDRFSAERPKGSFSTLEIQRTEQGDSAMYLCASSLGTGTPNQPQHFGDGTRLSIL.

V and J are TRBV28 and TRBJ1-2; no clear D gene. CDR1 is MDHEN, CDR2 SYDVKM, per germline. This CDR3 spans 15 amino acids. Trimming pared 5 bases from V and 4 bases from J, leaving 17 bases between. CDR3 sequence (DNA): TGTGCCAGCAGTCTAGCTGGCGGACGCGGCTATGGCTACACCTTC. This encodes CASSLAGGRGYGYTF.

V is TRBV2 and J is TRBJ1-6; D remains ambiguous. The germline V gene has CDR1 SNHLY and CDR2 FYNNEI. Trimming took 8 bases from V and 7 from J, leaving 15 bases between them. This CDR3 is built from 14 residues. The CDR3 sequence is CASSSYIGNSPLHF. DNA of the CDR3: TGTGCCAGCTCAAGTTACATTGGGAATTCACCCCTCCACTTT.

The rearrangement joins TRBV27 to TRBJ2-2; D is unclear. This CDR3 is built from 12 residues. V dropped 2 bases and J dropped 7 bases, with 5 bases sitting between them. Germline CDR1 MNHEY, CDR2 SMNVEV (reference sequence). CDR3 residues: CASSLPDGELFF. The CDR3 region has the DNA TGTGCCAGCAGTTTACCCGACGGGGAGCTGTTTTTT.

The rearrangement uses TRBV27 and TRBJ1-5, with TRBD1 matching over 10 bases. Germline CDR1 MNHEY, CDR2 SMNVEV (reference sequence). This CDR3 is built from 15 residues. Losses at the gene ends were 6 bases for V and 2 bases for J; bases not matched to a gene: 4. The CDR3 bases are TGTGCCAGCAGACCGGGACAGGGGCGCAATCAGCCCCAGCATTTT. It specifies CASRPGQGRNQPQHF.

The rearrangement uses TRBV6-5 and TRBJ2-3, with unresolved D. With 6 bases removed from V and 2 bases from J, the gap between germline ends came to 15 bases. The CDR3 length is 15 residues. CDR1 and CDR2 from the germline V gene are MNHEY and SVGAGI. The CDR3 DNA reads as TGTGCCAGCAGCGATATCTGGCCCCCCACAGATACGCAGTATTTT. This codes for CASSDIWPPTDTQYF.

This clone appeared a few times. The chain joins TRBV12-3 or TRBV12-4 to TRBJ2-1; no clear D. This CDR3 is 12 amino acids long. V lost 9 bases, J lost 4 bases, and 10 bases lay in between. CDR3 in DNA: TGTGCCAGTTCAGCTACGTACAATGAGCAGTTCTTC. Amino acids: CASSATYNEQFF.

This clone was recorded only once. The chain is built from TRBV10-1 and TRBJ2-7; D remains unclear. V gave up 4 bases and J gave up 5 bases, with 15 bases separating them. The CDR3 covers 14 residues. Germline CDR1 is WNHNN and CDR2 is SYGVQD (reference sequence). CDR3 DNA sequence: TGCGCCAGCAGTGGAGATACCGAGGTACACGAGCAGTACTTC. Amino acids: CASSGDTEVHEQYF.